This T cell receptor (beta chain) comes out of a study of PD-L1 blockade in urothelial cancer. As to time point: peripheral blood 6 weeks after treatment start. Trimming at V came to 6 bases and at J to 5 bases, leaving 8 bases not matched to a gene. The germline V gene has CDR1 SNHLY and CDR2 FYNNEI. The CDR3 spans 15 residues. Assay: immunoSEQ multiplex PCR; the TCRdb copy retains only in-frame clones and omits some. The sample has about 120,000 clones, 91% seen once; the top ten hold approximately 3.5%. This material consisted of PBMCs, taken around atezolizumab (anti-PD-L1) treatment. The receptor was isolated from a man aged 60 to 69 with urothelial cancer. This chain links TRBV2 with TRBJ2-3; the match to TRBD2 covers 10 bases. The CDR3: CASRPRASGGDTQYF. As DNA, the CDR3 is TGTGCCAGCAGGCCTCGGGCTAGCGGGGGAGATACGCAGTATTTT.